This is a list of T cell receptor beta chains from one sample in a study of blood T cells in healthy people across ages. Via MiXCR, TCRdb re-called the 5' RACE reads, giving one row per CDR3 protein. The sample lists around 1,100,000 distinct CDR3 sequences, around two fifths occurring once. The sequenced sample was blood. The receptors shown here come from a man between 18 and 29 years old in good health. Both conserved end residues are part of each CDR3. D genes are given only for firm matches. Not all rows give a size; the values are once, few, many and, for expanded clones, a class.

abundance	v_gene	d_gene	j_gene	CDR3nt	CDR3aa
.	TRBV6-4	.	TRBJ2-3	TGTGCCAGCAGCGCCTACCCCAGGGAGGATACGCAGTATTTT	CASSAYPREDTQYF
few	TRBV21-1	.	TRBJ1-2	TGTGCCAGCATCGGACAGGGGGCGGATGGCTACACCTTC	CASIGQGADGYTF
.	TRBV7-6	.	TRBJ2-1	TGTGCCTGTTCGCAGTACTACAATGAGCAGTTCTTC	CACSQYYNEQFF
.	TRBV4-1	TRBD1	TRBJ1-1	TGCGCCAGCAGCCAGGGGACAGGGGCAGGGACTGAAGCTTTCTTT	CASSQGTGAGTEAFF
few	TRBV20-1	.	TRBJ1-2	TGCAGTGCTAGTCGGGCAGGTGATTCTGGCTATGGCTACACCTTC	CSASRAGDSGYGYTF
.	TRBV20-1	TRBD1	TRBJ1-5	TGCAGTGCTAGAGCCAGGGGGCATCAGCCCCAGCATTTT	CSARARGHQPQHF
.	TRBV7-2	TRBD2	TRBJ2-1	TGTGCCAGCAGCCCCAGAATCCAGCGGGGGGGTTACCACAATGAGCAGTTCTTC	CASSPRIQRGGYHNEQFF
few	TRBV3-1	.	TRBJ2-5	TGTGCCAGCAGCCAAGATGAGGTGAGGGGCCAAGAGACCCAGTACTTC	CASSQDEVRGQETQYF
.	TRBV6-1	.	TRBJ1-5	TGTGCCAGCAGCGCCTTATTTGATCAGCCCCAGCATTTT	CASSALFDQPQHF
.	TRBV7-2	TRBD2	TRBJ2-2	TGTGCCAGCAGCTTAGTTGGACTAGCGAACACCGGGGAGCTGTTTTTT	CASSLVGLANTGELFF
.	TRBV30	.	TRBJ1-2	TGTGCCATTTCAGGGAACACCTTC	CAISGNTF
few	TRBV4-1	.	TRBJ2-3	TGCGCCAGCAGCCAAGATAGGGGCGACACAGATACGCAGTATTTT	CASSQDRGDTDTQYF
few	TRBV7-2	.	TRBJ2-3	TGTGCCAGCAGCTTAGCGCCCGTCCGTACAGATACGCAGTATTTT	CASSLAPVRTDTQYF
many	TRBV5-1	.	TRBJ2-3	TGCGCCAGCAGCTACGGGCCTCAGTCCACAGATACGCAGTATTTT	CASSYGPQSTDTQYF
few	TRBV27	TRBD1	TRBJ2-7	TGTGCCAGCAGTTTGACGGGACAGATGCACTACGAGCAGTACTTC	CASSLTGQMHYEQYF
.	TRBV4-3	.	TRBJ1-6	TGCGCCAGCAGCCAAGGATCCAGGGAATGGTCACCCCTCCACTTT	CASSQGSREWSPLHF
.	TRBV20-1	.	TRBJ2-7	TGCAGTGCTTGGGGGACGAATGAGCAGTACTTC	CSAWGTNEQYF
.	TRBV4-3	TRBD2	TRBJ2-1	TGCGCCAGCAGCCAAGATCCTCGTGGTAGCGGGGTATACAATGAGCAGTTCTTC	CASSQDPRGSGVYNEQFF
.	TRBV20-1	.	TRBJ2-5	TGCAGTGCTAGAGATCTGGCAGCTACGTTTGGGGAGACCCAGTACTTC	CSARDLAATFGETQYF
.	TRBV4-2	.	TRBJ1-2	TGTGCCAGCAGCCAAGTTTCCAGACTGGACGAAGTCTATGGCTACACCTTC	CASSQVSRLDEVYGYTF
.	TRBV4-1	.	TRBJ2-7	TGCGCCAGCGGCCAAGATATGACAGGCAACTACGAGCAGTACTTC	CASGQDMTGNYEQYF
few	TRBV7-3	.	TRBJ1-4	TGTGCCAGCAGCTCCACAGGACTCGGTGCTAATGAAAAACTGTTTTTT	CASSSTGLGANEKLFF
.	TRBV6-6	.	TRBJ2-3	TGTGCCAGCAGCCCAGCCGGGGGCCGCGCAGATACGCAGTATTTT	CASSPAGGRADTQYF
few	TRBV11-2	.	TRBJ1-6	TGTGCCAGCAGCTGGATCCCTTTAGGAAATTCACCCCTCCACTTT	CASSWIPLGNSPLHF
.	TRBV20-1	.	TRBJ2-3	TGCAGTGCCCTAGGGCAGGCGAGGGGGAGAGATACGCAGTATTTT	CSALGQARGRDTQYF
.	TRBV9	.	TRBJ2-3	TGTGCCAGCACCGGGACCCCCTTGGCAGATACGCAGTATTTT	CASTGTPLADTQYF
.	TRBV10-2	.	TRBJ1-5	TGCGCCAGCAGTGTTGACAGCGCTCAGCCCCAGCATTTT	CASSVDSAQPQHF
few	TRBV2	TRBD2	TRBJ2-3	TGTGCCAGCCTCCGGGAGGGTACGCAGTATTTT	CASLREGTQYF
few	TRBV6-2/TRBV6-3	.	TRBJ2-7	TGTGCCAGCAGTTACTCGAACGGAGGGTACCTCCTCGAGCAGTACTTC	CASSYSNGGYLLEQYF
few	TRBV20-1	.	TRBJ2-5	TGCAGTGCAGACCGAAGGGAGACCCAGTACTTC	CSADRRETQYF
few	TRBV20-1	.	TRBJ1-5	TGCAGTGCTAGCCAGGGCGGTCAGCCCCAGCATTTT	CSASQGGQPQHF
.	TRBV18	TRBD1	TRBJ1-1	TGTGCCAGCTCACCTTCGACAGGGCCTATGAACAGTGAAGCTTTCTTT	CASSPSTGPMNSEAFF
once	TRBV2	TRBD1	TRBJ1-4	TGTGCCGGCAGGCGGGACAGGGGTACTAATGAAAAACTGTTTTTT	CAGRRDRGTNEKLFF